There are a few counts of the clone carrying this TCR beta chain. This sample was included in a study of T-cell memory formation after mild COVID-19. Study context: Largely, TCR clusters stayed within a single donor.

TCRdb recomputed calls from the 5' RACE reads with MiXCR, one row per CDR3 protein. This sample has about 540,000 distinct CDR3 sequences, with roughly 20% found just once. Germline V gene sequence: CDR1 SGHVS, CDR2 FNYEAQ. The CDR3 sequence is 15 residues long. J was trimmed by 8 bases and V by 3 bases; bases with no gene match: 11. The sequenced sample was PBMCs or a T cell subset sorted from them (not recorded which). The source of this sequence is an adult woman who had mild COVID-19 (a few samples of this study predate the infection). Cell type and time point are not known. This chain joins TRBV7-6 and TRBJ1-1; 8 bases line up with TRBD1. The CDR3, as DNA: TGTGCCAGCAGCTTCGACCGGACAGGGAATTCCGAAGCTTTCTTT. As protein: CASSFDRTGNSEAFF.